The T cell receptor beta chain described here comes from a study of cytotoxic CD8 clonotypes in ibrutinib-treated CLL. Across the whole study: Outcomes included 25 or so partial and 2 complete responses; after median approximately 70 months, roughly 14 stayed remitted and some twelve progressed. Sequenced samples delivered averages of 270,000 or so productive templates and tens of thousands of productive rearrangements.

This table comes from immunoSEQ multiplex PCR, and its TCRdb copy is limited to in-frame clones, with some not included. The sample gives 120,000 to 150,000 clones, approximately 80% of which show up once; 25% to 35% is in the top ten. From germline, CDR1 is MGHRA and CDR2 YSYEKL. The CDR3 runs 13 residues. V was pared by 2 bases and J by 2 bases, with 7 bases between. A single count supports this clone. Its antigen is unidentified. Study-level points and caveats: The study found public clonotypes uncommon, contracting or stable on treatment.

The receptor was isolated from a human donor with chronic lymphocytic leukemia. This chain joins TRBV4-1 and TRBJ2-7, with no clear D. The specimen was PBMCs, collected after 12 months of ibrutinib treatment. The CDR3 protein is CASSQTAAYEQYF. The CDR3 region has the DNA TGCGCCAGCAGCCAAACGGCGGCCTACGAGCAGTACTTC.